Listed here are 6 T cell receptor beta chains from one sample, sequenced in a study of T-cell memory formation after mild COVID-19. Via MiXCR, TCRdb re-called the 5' RACE reads, giving one row per CDR3 protein. This repertoire shows about 33,000 distinct CDR3 sequences, under 25% found once; its top ten account for less than 2%. The sequenced sample was PBMCs or a T cell subset sorted from them (not recorded which). These receptors were taken from an adult who had mild COVID-19 (a few samples of this study predate the infection). Cell type and time point are not known.

The CDR3 region has the DNA TGCAGTGCTCCGGCCTCGTCTTTCACCGAGCAGTACTTC. This codes for CSAPASSFTEQYF. This rearrangement joins TRBV20-1 to TRBJ2-7; D is uncertain. In germline, CDR1 is DFQATT, CDR2 SNEGSKA (reference sequence). V was pared by 5 bases and J by 6 bases, with 17 bases between. This CDR3 contains 13 residues.

This clonotype was counted many times. The V call is TRBV19, the J call TRBJ2-7; no firm D call. The CDR3 is made up of 11 amino acids. The V end lost 9 bases, the J end lost 2 bases, and 8 bases lay between the germline ends. CDR1 is LNHDA and CDR2 is SQIVND in the germline V gene (reference sequence). DNA for the CDR3: TGTGCCAGCGGCCGAGCCTACGAGCAGTACTTC. This sequence encodes CASGRAYEQYF.

The chain carries TRBV7-9 and TRBJ2-7; no definite D call. Per germline, CDR1 SEHNR and CDR2 FQNEAQ (reference sequence). Trimming took off 5 bases at V and 0 bases at J, with 11 bases between the two ends. The CDR3 spans 14 residues. The CDR3 sequence is CASSDRVHSYEQYF. Here the CDR3 DNA reads TGTGCCAGCAGCGATCGGGTTCACTCCTACGAGCAGTACTTC.

This clonotype has a count of ten or more. The chain uses TRBV5-1 and TRBJ2-1, with 10 bases fitting TRBD1. Germline CDR1 SGHRS, CDR2 YFSETQ. CDR3 length: 15 amino acids. Trimming took 4 bases from V and 6 from J; bases not matched to a gene: 7. The DNA for the CDR3 is TGCGCCAGCAGCACCGGTAGACAGGGGGCCAATGAGCAGTTCTTC. This sequence encodes CASSTGRQGANEQFF.

J is TRBJ2-7 and V is TRBV9; D not certain. Germline CDR1 is SGDLS and CDR2 is YYNGEE. Trimming shortened V by 7 bases and J by 0 bases, and 14 bases separated the two germline ends. The CDR3 length is 14 residues. The CDR3 spells CASASGYSSYEQYF. In DNA form, the CDR3 reads TGTGCCAGCGCCTCCGGGTATAGCTCCTACGAGCAGTACTTC.

This clonotype was picked up many times. V usage is TRBV10-3 and J usage is TRBJ2-7; weak D call: TRBD1 (5 bases). The V end lost 10 bases, the J end lost 3 bases, and 10 bases lay between the germline ends. The CDR3 has 11 amino acids. The V gene's germline CDR1 is ENHRY and CDR2 SYGVKD. This CDR3 reads CATQGDYEQYF. CDR3 bases: TGTGCCACCCAGGGTGACTACGAGCAGTACTTC.